This T cell receptor (beta chain) came from a study of vaccination effects on CD4 cells after COVID-19. Study outcomes and limitations: Clones from infection and from vaccination both contracted markedly late after vaccination.

Data came from immunoSEQ multiplex PCR; TCRdb stores just in-frame clones and leaves some out. The sample has 50,000 to 60,000 clones, around 67% seen once. About this clone: Its antigen is unknown.

Prior to sequencing, the ViraFEST assay stimulated PBMC with viral peptide pools, which expanded the antigen-specific CD4+ T cells. Researchers isolated CD4+ T cells once ten to eleven days of culture had elapsed. Prior SARS-CoV-2 infection was absent in the vaccine recipients, as shown by negative nucleocapsid antibodies. CDR1 is MNHEY, CDR2 SMNVEV, per germline (reference sequence). The J segment lost 2 bases and the V segment lost 5 bases, leaving 2 bases of the junction unmatched. The CDR3 has 15 amino acids. The chain joins TRBV27 to TRBJ2-2; 10 bases map to TRBD1. This TCR came from a human donor who received a COVID-19 vaccine. This specimen consisted of CD4+ T cells from PBMCs cultured with SARS-CoV-2 spike peptides, obtained before COVID-19 vaccination. The chain's CDR3 is CASSGTGENTGELFF. The CDR3 DNA reads TGTGCCAGCAGTGGGACAGGGGAAAACACCGGGGAGCTGTTTTTT.